The clone carrying this T cell receptor (beta chain) was observed a handful of times. This specimen comes from a study of blood T cells in healthy people across ages. Primed by a sample-barcoded 5' primer and a J-beta primer mix, a second PCR proceeded for about 6 to 12 cycles. TCRdb re-analysed the 5' RACE reads in MiXCR, keeping a single row per CDR3 protein. Of 980,000 or so distinct CDR3 sequences listed, roughly 43% are singletons. There were healthy Caucasian individuals from Russia, aged roughly 6 to 90, serving as donors. A minimum of 6 million PBMCs was isolated per sample. Sequenced input: blood. The TCR originated in a man aged 25-40 years in good health.

The DNA of the CDR3 is TGTGCCAGCAGTCCATTCGACGGGGACTACGAGCAGTACTTC. This translates into CASSPFDGDYEQYF. The chain uses TRBV27 and TRBJ2-7; possible D gene TRBD2, 5 bases. Per the germline V gene, CDR1 is MNHEY and CDR2 is SMNVEV (reference sequence). The CDR3 has 14 residues. The germline V and J ends were trimmed by 5 bases and 3 bases, with 14 bases remaining between them.